This T cell receptor beta chain was identified in a study of T cell responses to AZD1222 COVID-19 vaccine. Study results and caveats: Elevations in Spike-specific TCR breadth and depth followed administration of two AZD1222 doses. The repertoires were collected only after the peak T cell response. Donors were chiefly white British, with a greater number of females, and clonal diversity was perhaps underestimated. Only 5 to 7 AZD1222 recipients tested seropositive at baseline.

Libraries were prepared by immunoSEQ multiplex PCR; TCRdb keeps only in-frame clonotypes and omits some of them. The table lists around 84,000 clones, approximately 83% of them singletons, with roughly 10% in the top ten. On this clone itself: Its antigen remains unidentified.

The origin of this receptor is an adult who received the AZD1222 COVID-19 vaccine. The specimen comprised peripheral blood, sampled 28 days after the second AZD1222 dose.

The CDR3 spells CASNLRLEETQYF. Here the CDR3 DNA reads TGTGCCAGCAACCTCAGACTAGAAGAGACCCAGTACTTC. V and J are TRBV6-5 and TRBJ2-5, with a possible D match to TRBD2 (6 bases). Germline CDR1 reads MNHEY; CDR2 reads SVGAGI. Between the trimmed V and J ends, which lost 7 bases and 3 bases, there was a span of 12 bases. CDR3 size: 13 residues.